One and the same sample provided the 20 T cell receptor beta chains below, sequenced in a study of blood T cell repertoires in COVID-19. Method: immunoSEQ multiplex PCR; TCRdb's copy keeps in-frame clones and lacks some. The sample records 150,000 to 200,000 clones, 86% being singletons. Material: peripheral blood. All receptors derive from a woman of 80 years or more in a cohort sampled during active or convalescent COVID-19.

This chain uses TRBV6-1 with TRBJ2-3; TRBD2 might be the D (5 bases). The CDR3 consists of 16 residues. Germline loops: CDR1 MNHNS, CDR2 SASEGT. The V end was cut by 2 bases, the J end by 1 base, with 13 bases between. The CDR3 nucleotides are TGTGCCAGCAGTGAAATGTTCTTGCGGGGCACAGATACGCAGTATTTT. This gives the protein CASSEMFLRGTDTQYF.

The chain joins TRBV3-1 (or the pseudogene TRBV3-2) to TRBJ2-5; 8 nucleotides match TRBD1. With 4 bases clipped from V and 2 bases from J, the junction kept 9 bases outside the gene matches. The CDR3 extends over 16 amino acids. Germline V gene data show CDR1 as LGHDT and CDR2 as YNNKEL (reference sequence). Here the CDR3 reads CASSPRQGSRQETQYF. CDR3 bases: TGTGCCAGCAGCCCCCGACAGGGGAGTCGACAAGAGACCCAGTACTTC.

This chain connects TRBV5-1 to TRBJ2-7; possible D gene TRBD2, 7 bases. Trimming stripped 5 bases from V and 3 bases from J, with 18 bases between. The CDR3 is 15 amino acids. From germline, CDR1 is SGHRS and CDR2 YFSETQ. The DNA for the CDR3 is TGCGCCAGCAGGGGGGGGACAACCTGGGGCTACGAGCAGTACTTC. Amino acid sequence: CASRGGTTWGYEQYF.

Points on this clone: The sample carries other DNA sequences with the same CDR3. In DNA form, the CDR3 reads TGTGCCAGTAGTATAACGGGGGTTGGTAATTCACCCCTCCACTTT. It encodes CASSITGVGNSPLHF. The chain has TRBV19 and TRBJ1-6, with D possibly being TRBD1 (5 bases). CDR1 and CDR2 (germline): LNHDA, SQIVND (reference sequence). V lost 2 bases to trimming and J lost 6 bases, with 11 bases between them. The CDR3 runs 15 residues. Complete variable domain (other parts from reference TRBV19 and TRBJ1-6): DGGITQSPKYLFRKEGQNVTLSCEQNLNHDAMYWYRQDPGQGLRLIYYSQIVNDFQKGDIAEGYSVSREKKESFPLTVTSAQKNPTAFYLCASSITGVGNSPLHFGNGTRLTVT.

V gene TRBV24-1 combines with J gene TRBJ2-1; 9 nucleotides line up with TRBD2. CDR3 size: 16 residues. The germline CDR1 and CDR2 sequences are KGHDR and SFDVKD. Unmatched junction bases numbered 10, after V lost 4 bases and J lost 7 bases. CDR3 sequence (DNA): TGTGCCACCAGTGACCCCGGACTAGCGATCTCTAATGAGCAGTTCTTC. Translated, it gives CATSDPGLAISNEQFF.

V and J are TRBV5-4 and TRBJ1-6; the D gene is possibly TRBD1 (6 bases). The CDR3 sequence is 14 residues long. The V gene lost 6 bases and the J gene lost 7 bases, with 14 bases spanning the gap. The germline V gene encodes CDR1 SGHNT and CDR2 YYREEE (reference sequence). CDR3 amino acids: CASTQGSTNSPLHF. The CDR3 region has the DNA TGTGCCAGCACCCAGGGGTCTACGAATTCACCCCTCCACTTT.

The genes are TRBV11-2 and TRBJ2-7; the D gene is possibly TRBD2 (5 bases). Trimming removed 2 bases at V and 0 bases at J, with 11 bases between. Looked up from germline, CDR1 is SGHAT and CDR2 is FQNNGV. The length of the CDR3 is 15 residues. The CDR3 nucleotides are TGTGCCAGCAGCTTATTCGGAGGCGACTCCTACGAGCAGTACTTC. Translating it yields CASSLFGGDSYEQYF.

The rearrangement links TRBV27 to TRBJ2-3; D is possibly TRBD2 (6 bases). This CDR3 has 13 amino acids. CDR1 is MNHEY, CDR2 SMNVEV, per germline (reference sequence). The germline V and J ends were trimmed by 7 bases and 7 bases, with 15 bases remaining between them. The CDR3 spells CASKQGGIHTQYF. The CDR3 nucleotides read TGTGCCAGCAAGCAGGGAGGTATTCATACGCAGTATTTT.

In nucleotides, the CDR3 is TGTGCCAGCAGCTCCGGGACAGGGAGGGACACCATATATTTT. Its protein is CASSSGTGRDTIYF. The rearrangement links TRBV7-9 to TRBJ1-3; 9 bases match TRBD1. Trimming cost V 4 bases and J 8 bases; bases outside gene matches: 6. Germline V lookup: CDR1 SEHNR, CDR2 FQNEAQ (reference sequence). CDR3 length: 14 amino acids. Using reference TRBV7-9 and TRBJ1-3 for the parts outside the CDR3, the full variable domain is DTGVSQNPRHKITKRGQNVTFRCDPISEHNRLYWYRQTLGQGPEFLTYFQNEAQLEKSRLLSDRFSAERPKGSFSTLEIQRTEQGDSAMYLCASSSGTGRDTIYFGEGSWLTVV.

This clone appeared a few times. This sequence joins TRBV28 and TRBJ1-5; TRBD1 matches at 9 bases. V was clipped by 4 bases and J by 3 bases; unmatched bases: 10. The CDR3 extends over 17 amino acids. The germline CDR1 and CDR2 sequences are MDHEN and SYDVKM. In nucleotides, the CDR3 is TGTGCCAGCAGTTCATACCCGGGGACAGGGAACAATCAGCCCCAGCATTTT. This encodes CASSSYPGTGNNQPQHF.

The V and J genes are TRBV6-6 and TRBJ1-5, with a weak D call TRBD1 (5 bases). Deletions cut 0 bases from V and 7 bases from J, with 10 bases between. Looked up from germline, CDR1 is MNHNY and CDR2 is SVGAGI (reference sequence). The CDR3 length is 14 residues. CDR3 loop: CASSYSRVVQPQHF. In DNA, the CDR3 is TGTGCCAGCAGTTACTCCAGGGTAGTACAGCCCCAGCATTTT.

J is TRBJ2-1 and V is TRBV27; TRBD1 agrees at 8 bases. The CDR3 sequence is 19 residues long. The V gene end was trimmed by 0 bases and the J gene end by 3 bases; junction bases not matched to a gene: 13. Per the germline V gene, CDR1 is MNHEY and CDR2 is SMNVEV (reference sequence). For the CDR3, the DNA is TGTGCCAGCAGTTTATCGGGTTCGACAGGGGAATTCTACTACAATGAGCAGTTCTTC. This translates into CASSLSGSTGEFYYNEQFF.

V is TRBV9 and J is TRBJ2-2; 11 bases line up with TRBD2. The V gene's germline CDR1 is SGDLS and CDR2 YYNGEE. This CDR3 is 18 amino acids long. V lost 0 bases to trimming and J lost 5 bases; unmatched junction nucleotides: 9. CDR3 bases: TGTGCCAGCAGCGTAGCTTTAGCGGGGGGGCCTAGGACCGGGGAGCTGTTTTTT. The encoded protein is CASSVALAGGPRTGELFF.

The chain uses TRBV4-1 and TRBJ1-4; D is uncertain. Per the germline V gene, CDR1 is MGHRA and CDR2 is YSYEKL. This CDR3 is built from 15 residues. V lost 0 bases and J 9 bases, leaving 14 bases between the germline ends. The CDR3 spells CASSQEKAQRKKLFF. The CDR3 nucleotides are TGCGCCAGCAGCCAAGAAAAGGCCCAGCGGAAAAAACTGTTTTTT.

The genes are TRBV28 and TRBJ1-5; maybe TRBD1 (6 bases). V lost 4 bases and J lost 7, with 14 bases in between. The germline V gene has CDR1 MDHEN and CDR2 SYDVKM. The length of the CDR3 is 14 residues. The CDR3 reads CASSWGGAKQPQHF. In DNA form, the CDR3 reads TGTGCCAGCAGTTGGGGGGGCGCAAAGCAGCCCCAGCATTTT.

This clone was recorded once. This rearrangement joins TRBV4-1 to TRBJ1-3; 10 nucleotides agree with TRBD1. The V segment lost 0 bases and the J segment 2 bases; nucleotides outside the gene matches: 7. This CDR3 region has 18 residues. CDR1 is MGHRA and CDR2 is YSYEKL in the germline V gene. This CDR3 is CASSQEPGTGATGNTIYF. Written as DNA, the CDR3 is TGCGCCAGCAGCCAAGAGCCCGGGACAGGGGCGACTGGAAACACCATATATTTT.

V usage is TRBV19 and J usage is TRBJ1-2; TRBD1 aligns across 10 bases. Germline V CDR1 and CDR2: LNHDA, SQIVND (reference sequence). V lost 4 bases and J lost 3; bases outside the gene matches: 5. The CDR3 has 15 amino acids. In DNA, the CDR3 is TGTGCCAGTAGTAAGACAGGGGGCGCGGACTATGGCTACACCTTC. Amino acid sequence: CASSKTGGADYGYTF.

The rearrangement uses TRBV24-1 and TRBJ1-3, with D possibly matching TRBD1 (6 bases). The CDR3 is 15 amino acids. Per the germline V gene, CDR1 is KGHDR and CDR2 is SFDVKD. The V end was cut by 2 bases, the J end by 8 bases, with 15 bases between. The CDR3 DNA follows: TGTGCCACCAGTGATTCCCGACAGGTCCGGGACACCATATATTTT. The encoded protein is CATSDSRQVRDTIYF.

The V and J genes are TRBV5-1 and TRBJ2-1; 7 positions agree with TRBD2. V shed 7 bases, J shed 0 bases, and the junction held 10 bases outside the gene matches. The CDR3 extends over 16 amino acids. Germline V lookup: CDR1 SGHRS, CDR2 YFSETQ. The CDR3 here is CASVPGLGLSYNEQFF. CDR3 DNA: TGCGCCAGCGTTCCAGGACTAGGGCTCTCCTACAATGAGCAGTTCTTC. Together with reference TRBV5-1 and TRBJ2-1, the CDR3 gives the full variable domain: KAGVTQTPRYLIKTRGQQVTLSCSPISGHRSVSWYQQTPGQGLQFLFEYFSETQRNKGNFPGRFSGRQFSNSRSEMNVSTLELGDSALYLCASVPGLGLSYNEQFFGPGTRLTVL.

This chain joins TRBV5-6 and TRBJ1-6; a weak D match, TRBD1 (5 bases). Germline V gives CDR1 SGHDT, CDR2 YYEEEE. Trimming pared 8 bases from V and 9 bases from J, leaving 21 bases between. This CDR3 region has 15 residues. CDR3 DNA sequence: TGTGCCAGTATCCGCCTGGGGGGTCGGGTTTCACCCCTCCACTTT. Its translation is CASIRLGGRVSPLHF.